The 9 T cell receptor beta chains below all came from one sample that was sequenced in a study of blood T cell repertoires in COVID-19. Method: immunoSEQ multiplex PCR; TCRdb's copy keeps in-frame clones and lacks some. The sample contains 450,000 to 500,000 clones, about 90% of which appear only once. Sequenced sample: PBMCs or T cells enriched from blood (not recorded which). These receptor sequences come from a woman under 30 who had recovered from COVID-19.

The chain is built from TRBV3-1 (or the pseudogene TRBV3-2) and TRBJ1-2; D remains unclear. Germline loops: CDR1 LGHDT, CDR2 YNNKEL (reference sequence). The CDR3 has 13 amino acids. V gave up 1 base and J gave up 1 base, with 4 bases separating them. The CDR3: CASSQVNNYGYTF. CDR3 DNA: TGTGCCAGCAGCCAAGTCAATAACTATGGCTACACCTTC.

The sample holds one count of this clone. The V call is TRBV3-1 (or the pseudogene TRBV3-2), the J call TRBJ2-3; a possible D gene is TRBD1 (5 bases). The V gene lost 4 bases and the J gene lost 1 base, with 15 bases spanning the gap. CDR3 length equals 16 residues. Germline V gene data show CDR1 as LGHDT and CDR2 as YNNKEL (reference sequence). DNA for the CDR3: TGTGCCAGCAGCCTTTCAGGGCCCCAGGGCACAGATACGCAGTATTTT. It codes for CASSLSGPQGTDTQYF.

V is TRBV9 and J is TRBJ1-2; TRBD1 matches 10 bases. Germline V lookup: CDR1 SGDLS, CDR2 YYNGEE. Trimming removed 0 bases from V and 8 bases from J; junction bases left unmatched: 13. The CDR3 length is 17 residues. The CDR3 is CASSVDIGTGVTGGYTF. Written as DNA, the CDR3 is TGTGCCAGCAGCGTAGATATAGGGACAGGGGTGACGGGGGGCTACACCTTC.

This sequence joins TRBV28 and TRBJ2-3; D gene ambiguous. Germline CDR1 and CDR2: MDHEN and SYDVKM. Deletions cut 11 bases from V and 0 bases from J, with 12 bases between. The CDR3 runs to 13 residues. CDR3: CALSPSSTDTQYF. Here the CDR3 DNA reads TGTGCCCTATCACCTTCCAGCACAGATACGCAGTATTTT. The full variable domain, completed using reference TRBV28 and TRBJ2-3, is DVKVTQSSRYLVKRTGEKVFLECVQDMDHENMFWYRQDPGLGLRLIYFSYDVKMKEKGDIPEGYSVSREKKERFSLILESASTNQTSMYLCALSPSSTDTQYFGPGTRLTVL.

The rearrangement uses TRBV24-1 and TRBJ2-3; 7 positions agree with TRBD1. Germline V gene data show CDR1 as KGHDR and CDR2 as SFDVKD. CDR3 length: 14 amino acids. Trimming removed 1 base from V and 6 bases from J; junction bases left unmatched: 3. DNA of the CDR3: TGTGCCACCAGTGATTTCCAGGGGGTGGATACGCAGTATTTT. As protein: CATSDFQGVDTQYF.

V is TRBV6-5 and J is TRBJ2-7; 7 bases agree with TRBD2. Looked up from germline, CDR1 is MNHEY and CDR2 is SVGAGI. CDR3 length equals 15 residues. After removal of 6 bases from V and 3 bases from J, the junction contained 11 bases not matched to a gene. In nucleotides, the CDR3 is TGTGCCAGCAGACGTGGGACTACGGAAGGCTACGAGCAGTACTTC. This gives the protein CASRRGTTEGYEQYF.

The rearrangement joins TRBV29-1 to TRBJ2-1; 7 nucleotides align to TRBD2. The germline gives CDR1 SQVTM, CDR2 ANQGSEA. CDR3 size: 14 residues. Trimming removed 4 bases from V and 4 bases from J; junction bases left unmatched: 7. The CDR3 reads CSVVLLAEYNEQFF. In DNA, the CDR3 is TGCAGCGTTGTGTTGCTAGCGGAATACAATGAGCAGTTCTTC.

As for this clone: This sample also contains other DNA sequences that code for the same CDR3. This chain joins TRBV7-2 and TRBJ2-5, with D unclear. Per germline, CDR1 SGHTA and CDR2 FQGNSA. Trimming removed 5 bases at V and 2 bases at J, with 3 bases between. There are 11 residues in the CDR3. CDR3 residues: CASSLQETQYF. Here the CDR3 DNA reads TGTGCCAGCAGCCTACAAGAGACCCAGTACTTC.

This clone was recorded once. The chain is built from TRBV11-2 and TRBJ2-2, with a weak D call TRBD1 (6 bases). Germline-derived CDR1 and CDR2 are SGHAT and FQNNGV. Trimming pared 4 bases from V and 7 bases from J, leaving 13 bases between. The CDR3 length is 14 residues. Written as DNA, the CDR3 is TGTGCCAGCAGCTCTCGACAGGCGGTCGGGGAGCTGTTTTTT. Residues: CASSSRQAVGELFF.